A selection of T cell receptor beta chains follows, all from one sample in a study of blood T cell repertoires in COVID-19. Method: immunoSEQ multiplex PCR; TCRdb's copy keeps in-frame clones and lacks some. The sample consists of under 350,000 clones, around 88% of them appearing once. The sequenced sample consisted of peripheral blood. The receptor source for this set is a man in his forties with acute or convalescent COVID-19. The CDR3 runs from the conserved cysteine through the conserved F or W. The D gene is left open where the match is weak. Rows may omit the clone size; those that give it use once, few, many or a size class.

CDR3 DNA: TGTGCCTGGAGTAACAGGGGCCAGCAGTTCTTC
CDR3 protein: CAWSNRGQQFF
V gene: TRBV30
D gene: TRBD1
clone size: NA
J gene: TRBJ2-1

CDR3 DNA: TGTGCCATCAGTGAAGGACAGGGGCCTCCGAACACTGAAGCTTTCTTT
CDR3 protein: CAISEGQGPPNTEAFF
V gene: TRBV10-3
D gene: TRBD1
clone size: once
J gene: TRBJ1-1

CDR3 DNA: TGCAGCGTTGCGGCCTTGGGGCCTACATCCCATGAGCAGTTCTTC
CDR3 protein: CSVAALGPTSHEQFF
V gene: TRBV29-1
D gene: NA
clone size: NA
J gene: TRBJ2-1

CDR3 DNA: TGTGCCAGCAGCTCCAGACAGGGACAGGGGGGCGGTCAGCCCCAGCATTTT
CDR3 protein: CASSSRQGQGGGQPQHF
V gene: TRBV5-6
D gene: TRBD1
clone size: NA
J gene: TRBJ1-5

CDR3 DNA: TGTGCCAGCAGTTACGCAGACAGGGTTCATGGCTACACCTTC
CDR3 protein: CASSYADRVHGYTF
V gene: TRBV6-6
D gene: TRBD1
clone size: NA
J gene: TRBJ1-2

CDR3 DNA: TGTGCTAGTGGTAAGGACAGGGAGACTGAAGCTTTCTTT
CDR3 protein: CASGKDRETEAFF
V gene: TRBV12-5
D gene: TRBD1
clone size: NA
J gene: TRBJ1-1

CDR3 DNA: TGTGCCAGCAGCTTATCCGGGGATTCACCCCTCCACTTT
CDR3 protein: CASSLSGDSPLHF
V gene: TRBV7-9
D gene: NA
clone size: NA
J gene: TRBJ1-6

CDR3 DNA: TGTGCCAGTAGTATATCACAGGGGGCGGTTTATGGCTACACCTTC
CDR3 protein: CASSISQGAVYGYTF
V gene: TRBV19
D gene: TRBD1
clone size: NA
J gene: TRBJ1-2

CDR3 DNA: TGTGCCAGCAGCCAAGGGCAGGGGAATCAGCCCCAGCATTTT
CDR3 protein: CASSQGQGNQPQHF
V gene: TRBV4-2
D gene: NA
clone size: NA
J gene: TRBJ1-5

CDR3 DNA: TGTGCCAGCAGCCCGGGACAGGGGGCGAGTGGCTACACCTTC
CDR3 protein: CASSPGQGASGYTF
V gene: TRBV6-5
D gene: TRBD1
clone size: NA
J gene: TRBJ1-2

CDR3 DNA: TGTGCCAGCAGCTTACAGGGGGCTTTGAACACTGAAGCTTTCTTT
CDR3 protein: CASSLQGALNTEAFF
V gene: TRBV7-3
D gene: TRBD1
clone size: NA
J gene: TRBJ1-1

CDR3 DNA: TGTGCCATCAGTGAGTGGGCCGGGGAAGAGCAGTACTTC
CDR3 protein: CAISEWAGEEQYF
V gene: TRBV10-3
D gene: NA
clone size: NA
J gene: TRBJ2-7

CDR3 DNA: TGCGCCAGCAGCTTAATTATGCAGGGGGATGGCTACACCTTC
CDR3 protein: CASSLIMQGDGYTF
V gene: TRBV5-1
D gene: TRBD1
clone size: NA
J gene: TRBJ1-2

CDR3 DNA: TGTGCCAGCAGTGAATCCGGGACAGGGGTAGATACGCAGTATTTT
CDR3 protein: CASSESGTGVDTQYF
V gene: TRBV6-1
D gene: TRBD1
clone size: NA
J gene: TRBJ2-3

CDR3 DNA: TGTGCCAGCAGCCAAAGCCCCGGGACAGACTATGGCTACACCTTC
CDR3 protein: CASSQSPGTDYGYTF
V gene: TRBV4-2
D gene: TRBD1
clone size: NA
J gene: TRBJ1-2

CDR3 DNA: TGTGCCAGCAGCTCGGGGACAGGAGCTAACTATGGCTACACCTTC
CDR3 protein: CASSSGTGANYGYTF
V gene: TRBV5-6
D gene: TRBD1
clone size: NA
J gene: TRBJ1-2

CDR3 DNA: TGTGCTAGTGGTTTGGTAGAGCAGGGGATCTGGGCGAACACCGGGGAGCTGTTTTTT
CDR3 protein: CASGLVEQGIWANTGELFF
V gene: TRBV12-5
D gene: NA
clone size: NA
J gene: TRBJ2-2

CDR3 DNA: TGTGCCAGTAAAAACGACAGGTTGGGAAACACCATATATTTT
CDR3 protein: CASKNDRLGNTIYF
V gene: TRBV19
D gene: NA
clone size: once
J gene: TRBJ1-3

CDR3 DNA: TGTGCCAGCAGAGACAGCTACTCCTACGAGCAGTACTTC
CDR3 protein: CASRDSYSYEQYF
V gene: TRBV6-5
D gene: NA
clone size: NA
J gene: TRBJ2-7

CDR3 DNA: TGTGCCAGCAGCTCGTGGACAGGGGACTATGGCTACACCTTC
CDR3 protein: CASSSWTGDYGYTF
V gene: TRBV7-2
D gene: TRBD1
clone size: NA
J gene: TRBJ1-2

CDR3 DNA: TGTGCCAGCAACCGTGTCAGGGGGATTTCACCCCTCCACTTT
CDR3 protein: CASNRVRGISPLHF
V gene: TRBV2
D gene: TRBD1
clone size: NA
J gene: TRBJ1-6

CDR3 DNA: TGTGCCAGCAGTTTCCTACAGGGGCGGCAGCCCCAGCATTTT
CDR3 protein: CASSFLQGRQPQHF
V gene: TRBV6-5
D gene: TRBD1
clone size: few
J gene: TRBJ1-5

CDR3 DNA: TGTGCCAGCAGCTTAGGCCGTGCGGGCTGGGATACGCAGTATTTT
CDR3 protein: CASSLGRAGWDTQYF
V gene: TRBV11-2
D gene: NA
clone size: NA
J gene: TRBJ2-3

CDR3 DNA: TGCGCCAGCAGCGGCGGGAGCGCCCGCTCCATGGTGCAGTTCTTC
CDR3 protein: CASSGGSARSMVQFF
V gene: TRBV5-1
D gene: TRBD2
clone size: once
J gene: TRBJ2-1

CDR3 DNA: TGTGCCTGGAGTGAACGGGGGGCGTTGAACACTGAAGCTTTCTTT
CDR3 protein: CAWSERGALNTEAFF
V gene: TRBV30
D gene: NA
clone size: NA
J gene: TRBJ1-1

CDR3 DNA: TGTGCCAGTAGCCCCCCGGGAGAGGATACGCAGTATTTT
CDR3 protein: CASSPPGEDTQYF
V gene: TRBV19
D gene: NA
clone size: NA
J gene: TRBJ2-3

CDR3 DNA: TGTGCCAGCAGCTTAACGAGAATCTTAAAAGGACAGTTACACAATGAGCAGTTCTTC
CDR3 protein: CASSLTRILKGQLHNEQFF
V gene: TRBV7-3
D gene: NA
clone size: NA
J gene: TRBJ2-1

CDR3 DNA: TGTGCCAGCAGAGGACAGGGGGATACGCAGTATTTT
CDR3 protein: CASRGQGDTQYF
V gene: TRBV11-1
D gene: TRBD1
clone size: NA
J gene: TRBJ2-3

CDR3 DNA: TGTGCCAGTAGTATGGCCCCCACAGGGTACAAACGCTACACCTTC
CDR3 protein: CASSMAPTGYKRYTF
V gene: TRBV19
D gene: NA
clone size: NA
J gene: TRBJ1-2

CDR3 DNA: TGTGCCACCAGCGACGACAGGGCTCCGTACAATGAGCAGTTCTTC
CDR3 protein: CATSDDRAPYNEQFF
V gene: TRBV24-1
D gene: TRBD1
clone size: NA
J gene: TRBJ2-1

CDR3 DNA: TGTGCCAGCAGTGAAGCAAGACAGGGGAATTCACCCCTCCACTTT
CDR3 protein: CASSEARQGNSPLHF
V gene: TRBV6-1
D gene: TRBD1
clone size: once
J gene: TRBJ1-6

CDR3 DNA: TGTGCCAGCAGTTTAGGCGCTGCGCAGTTCTTC
CDR3 protein: CASSLGAAQFF
V gene: TRBV12-3/TRBV12-4
D gene: NA
clone size: NA
J gene: TRBJ2-1

CDR3 DNA: TGTGCCAGCAGCCACCCATCAGGGGTTCGAGAGACCCAGTACTTC
CDR3 protein: CASSHPSGVRETQYF
V gene: TRBV11-2
D gene: NA
clone size: NA
J gene: TRBJ2-5

CDR3 DNA: TGTGCTAGTGGTTTGGACAGGGGAGTGAGCAATCAGCCCCAGCATTTT
CDR3 protein: CASGLDRGVSNQPQHF
V gene: TRBV12-5
D gene: TRBD1
clone size: NA
J gene: TRBJ1-5

CDR3 DNA: TGTGCCAGCAGCTTATACAGGGGAGGATCACCCCTCCACTTT
CDR3 protein: CASSLYRGGSPLHF
V gene: TRBV11-2
D gene: TRBD1
clone size: NA
J gene: TRBJ1-6

CDR3 DNA: TGTGCCTGGAGCCCGACAGGAACTAATGAAAAACTGTTTTTT
CDR3 protein: CAWSPTGTNEKLFF
V gene: TRBV30
D gene: NA
clone size: NA
J gene: TRBJ1-4

CDR3 DNA: TGTGCCAGCTCACCACCGGCGGGACAGGGCGGCTATGGCTACACCTTC
CDR3 protein: CASSPPAGQGGYGYTF
V gene: TRBV18
D gene: TRBD1
clone size: NA
J gene: TRBJ1-2

CDR3 DNA: TGTGCCAATTCCCGGGGCACCGGGGAGCTGTTTTTT
CDR3 protein: CANSRGTGELFF
V gene: TRBV12-3/TRBV12-4
D gene: NA
clone size: NA
J gene: TRBJ2-2

CDR3 DNA: TGTGCCAGCAGTTTCAGGAAGAACACTGAAGCTTTCTTT
CDR3 protein: CASSFRKNTEAFF
V gene: TRBV27
D gene: NA
clone size: once
J gene: TRBJ1-1

CDR3 DNA: TGTGCCAGCAGTTACGAGGAGGTAACGATGAACACTGAAGCTTTCTTT
CDR3 protein: CASSYEEVTMNTEAFF
V gene: TRBV6-5
D gene: NA
clone size: once
J gene: TRBJ1-1

CDR3 DNA: TGTGCCAGCAGCCCCGGGACAGCGAACACTGAAGCTTTCTTT
CDR3 protein: CASSPGTANTEAFF
V gene: TRBV7-2
D gene: TRBD1
clone size: few
J gene: TRBJ1-1

CDR3 DNA: TGTGCCAGCAGCCTACAGGGGTTCGGCAATCAGCCCCAGCATTTT
CDR3 protein: CASSLQGFGNQPQHF
V gene: TRBV7-2
D gene: TRBD1
clone size: NA
J gene: TRBJ1-5

CDR3 DNA: TGTGCCAGCAGCCAAGTTCGGGGGGAAAAACTGTTTTTT
CDR3 protein: CASSQVRGEKLFF
V gene: TRBV14
D gene: NA
clone size: NA
J gene: TRBJ1-4

CDR3 DNA: TGTGCCAGCAGGCCAGTGGGGGGCAATGAGCAGTTCTTC
CDR3 protein: CASRPVGGNEQFF
V gene: TRBV12-3/TRBV12-4
D gene: NA
clone size: NA
J gene: TRBJ2-1

CDR3 DNA: TGCGCCAGCACCCTCGGGGACTCGGACTACAATGAGCAGTTCTTC
CDR3 protein: CASTLGDSDYNEQFF
V gene: TRBV5-1
D gene: NA
clone size: NA
J gene: TRBJ2-1

CDR3 DNA: TGCGCCAGCAGCTTGGAGGCGGAGGGAAACACCATATATTTT
CDR3 protein: CASSLEAEGNTIYF
V gene: TRBV5-1
D gene: NA
clone size: NA
J gene: TRBJ1-3

CDR3 DNA: TGCGCCAGCAGAGACAGGTTAGGTTATACCGGGGAGCTGTTTTTT
CDR3 protein: CASRDRLGYTGELFF
V gene: TRBV5-1
D gene: NA
clone size: NA
J gene: TRBJ2-2

CDR3 DNA: TGTGCCAGCAGCTTTATGCACCTCGCGGGGTCGGTCTACTATGGCTACACCTTC
CDR3 protein: CASSFMHLAGSVYYGYTF
V gene: TRBV5-6
D gene: NA
clone size: NA
J gene: TRBJ1-2

CDR3 DNA: TGTGCCAGCAGCTACAGGGAAGGGACTGAAGCTTTCTTT
CDR3 protein: CASSYREGTEAFF
V gene: TRBV7-6
D gene: NA
clone size: NA
J gene: TRBJ1-1

CDR3 DNA: TGTGCCAGCAGCGAAGTTCAGGGGAGTGAGCAGTTCTTC
CDR3 protein: CASSEVQGSEQFF
V gene: TRBV11-3
D gene: NA
clone size: NA
J gene: TRBJ2-1

CDR3 DNA: TGTGCCAGCAGCTTGCTGGGGCTTCGGGACGAGCAGTACTTC
CDR3 protein: CASSLLGLRDEQYF
V gene: TRBV5-5
D gene: NA
clone size: NA
J gene: TRBJ2-7

CDR3 DNA: TGCGCCAGCAGCCAAGGTATTCAGGGGGGATTAGCCAAAAACATTCAGTACTTC
CDR3 protein: CASSQGIQGGLAKNIQYF
V gene: TRBV4-1
D gene: NA
clone size: NA
J gene: TRBJ2-4

CDR3 DNA: TGCGCCAGCAGCCAAGGTCCGGGGGTGGGTGAAAAACTGTTTTTT
CDR3 protein: CASSQGPGVGEKLFF
V gene: TRBV4-1
D gene: NA
clone size: NA
J gene: TRBJ1-4

CDR3 DNA: TGTGCCAGCAGCTTAGGGCGGGGCGCCGGGGAGCTGTTTTTT
CDR3 protein: CASSLGRGAGELFF
V gene: TRBV7-2
D gene: NA
clone size: NA
J gene: TRBJ2-2

CDR3 DNA: TGTGCCAGTAACCGTTGGGGAGGGGAATCGGATGGCTACACCTTC
CDR3 protein: CASNRWGGESDGYTF
V gene: TRBV19
D gene: NA
clone size: NA
J gene: TRBJ1-2

CDR3 DNA: TGTGCCAGTAAGGATAAGGGTGGAGGGAACACTGAAGCTTTCTTT
CDR3 protein: CASKDKGGGNTEAFF
V gene: TRBV19
D gene: NA
clone size: NA
J gene: TRBJ1-1

CDR3 DNA: TGTGCCTGGAGTGTACGACTAGCGGGGAATACGCAGTATTTT
CDR3 protein: CAWSVRLAGNTQYF
V gene: TRBV30
D gene: TRBD2
clone size: NA
J gene: TRBJ2-3

CDR3 DNA: TGTGCTAGTGGTTTGACCCGGGACAGGTCCGAGGGCGCTTTCTTT
CDR3 protein: CASGLTRDRSEGAFF
V gene: TRBV12-5
D gene: TRBD1
clone size: NA
J gene: TRBJ1-1

CDR3 DNA: TGCGCCAGCAGCCCAAGCCTTCTTCGTGAAAGCACCGGGGAGCTGTTTTTT
CDR3 protein: CASSPSLLRESTGELFF
V gene: TRBV4-1
D gene: NA
clone size: NA
J gene: TRBJ2-2

CDR3 DNA: TGTGCCAGCAGCGGTAGACAGGTAGTTGAAGCTTTCTTT
CDR3 protein: CASSGRQVVEAFF
V gene: TRBV5-4
D gene: NA
clone size: NA
J gene: TRBJ1-1